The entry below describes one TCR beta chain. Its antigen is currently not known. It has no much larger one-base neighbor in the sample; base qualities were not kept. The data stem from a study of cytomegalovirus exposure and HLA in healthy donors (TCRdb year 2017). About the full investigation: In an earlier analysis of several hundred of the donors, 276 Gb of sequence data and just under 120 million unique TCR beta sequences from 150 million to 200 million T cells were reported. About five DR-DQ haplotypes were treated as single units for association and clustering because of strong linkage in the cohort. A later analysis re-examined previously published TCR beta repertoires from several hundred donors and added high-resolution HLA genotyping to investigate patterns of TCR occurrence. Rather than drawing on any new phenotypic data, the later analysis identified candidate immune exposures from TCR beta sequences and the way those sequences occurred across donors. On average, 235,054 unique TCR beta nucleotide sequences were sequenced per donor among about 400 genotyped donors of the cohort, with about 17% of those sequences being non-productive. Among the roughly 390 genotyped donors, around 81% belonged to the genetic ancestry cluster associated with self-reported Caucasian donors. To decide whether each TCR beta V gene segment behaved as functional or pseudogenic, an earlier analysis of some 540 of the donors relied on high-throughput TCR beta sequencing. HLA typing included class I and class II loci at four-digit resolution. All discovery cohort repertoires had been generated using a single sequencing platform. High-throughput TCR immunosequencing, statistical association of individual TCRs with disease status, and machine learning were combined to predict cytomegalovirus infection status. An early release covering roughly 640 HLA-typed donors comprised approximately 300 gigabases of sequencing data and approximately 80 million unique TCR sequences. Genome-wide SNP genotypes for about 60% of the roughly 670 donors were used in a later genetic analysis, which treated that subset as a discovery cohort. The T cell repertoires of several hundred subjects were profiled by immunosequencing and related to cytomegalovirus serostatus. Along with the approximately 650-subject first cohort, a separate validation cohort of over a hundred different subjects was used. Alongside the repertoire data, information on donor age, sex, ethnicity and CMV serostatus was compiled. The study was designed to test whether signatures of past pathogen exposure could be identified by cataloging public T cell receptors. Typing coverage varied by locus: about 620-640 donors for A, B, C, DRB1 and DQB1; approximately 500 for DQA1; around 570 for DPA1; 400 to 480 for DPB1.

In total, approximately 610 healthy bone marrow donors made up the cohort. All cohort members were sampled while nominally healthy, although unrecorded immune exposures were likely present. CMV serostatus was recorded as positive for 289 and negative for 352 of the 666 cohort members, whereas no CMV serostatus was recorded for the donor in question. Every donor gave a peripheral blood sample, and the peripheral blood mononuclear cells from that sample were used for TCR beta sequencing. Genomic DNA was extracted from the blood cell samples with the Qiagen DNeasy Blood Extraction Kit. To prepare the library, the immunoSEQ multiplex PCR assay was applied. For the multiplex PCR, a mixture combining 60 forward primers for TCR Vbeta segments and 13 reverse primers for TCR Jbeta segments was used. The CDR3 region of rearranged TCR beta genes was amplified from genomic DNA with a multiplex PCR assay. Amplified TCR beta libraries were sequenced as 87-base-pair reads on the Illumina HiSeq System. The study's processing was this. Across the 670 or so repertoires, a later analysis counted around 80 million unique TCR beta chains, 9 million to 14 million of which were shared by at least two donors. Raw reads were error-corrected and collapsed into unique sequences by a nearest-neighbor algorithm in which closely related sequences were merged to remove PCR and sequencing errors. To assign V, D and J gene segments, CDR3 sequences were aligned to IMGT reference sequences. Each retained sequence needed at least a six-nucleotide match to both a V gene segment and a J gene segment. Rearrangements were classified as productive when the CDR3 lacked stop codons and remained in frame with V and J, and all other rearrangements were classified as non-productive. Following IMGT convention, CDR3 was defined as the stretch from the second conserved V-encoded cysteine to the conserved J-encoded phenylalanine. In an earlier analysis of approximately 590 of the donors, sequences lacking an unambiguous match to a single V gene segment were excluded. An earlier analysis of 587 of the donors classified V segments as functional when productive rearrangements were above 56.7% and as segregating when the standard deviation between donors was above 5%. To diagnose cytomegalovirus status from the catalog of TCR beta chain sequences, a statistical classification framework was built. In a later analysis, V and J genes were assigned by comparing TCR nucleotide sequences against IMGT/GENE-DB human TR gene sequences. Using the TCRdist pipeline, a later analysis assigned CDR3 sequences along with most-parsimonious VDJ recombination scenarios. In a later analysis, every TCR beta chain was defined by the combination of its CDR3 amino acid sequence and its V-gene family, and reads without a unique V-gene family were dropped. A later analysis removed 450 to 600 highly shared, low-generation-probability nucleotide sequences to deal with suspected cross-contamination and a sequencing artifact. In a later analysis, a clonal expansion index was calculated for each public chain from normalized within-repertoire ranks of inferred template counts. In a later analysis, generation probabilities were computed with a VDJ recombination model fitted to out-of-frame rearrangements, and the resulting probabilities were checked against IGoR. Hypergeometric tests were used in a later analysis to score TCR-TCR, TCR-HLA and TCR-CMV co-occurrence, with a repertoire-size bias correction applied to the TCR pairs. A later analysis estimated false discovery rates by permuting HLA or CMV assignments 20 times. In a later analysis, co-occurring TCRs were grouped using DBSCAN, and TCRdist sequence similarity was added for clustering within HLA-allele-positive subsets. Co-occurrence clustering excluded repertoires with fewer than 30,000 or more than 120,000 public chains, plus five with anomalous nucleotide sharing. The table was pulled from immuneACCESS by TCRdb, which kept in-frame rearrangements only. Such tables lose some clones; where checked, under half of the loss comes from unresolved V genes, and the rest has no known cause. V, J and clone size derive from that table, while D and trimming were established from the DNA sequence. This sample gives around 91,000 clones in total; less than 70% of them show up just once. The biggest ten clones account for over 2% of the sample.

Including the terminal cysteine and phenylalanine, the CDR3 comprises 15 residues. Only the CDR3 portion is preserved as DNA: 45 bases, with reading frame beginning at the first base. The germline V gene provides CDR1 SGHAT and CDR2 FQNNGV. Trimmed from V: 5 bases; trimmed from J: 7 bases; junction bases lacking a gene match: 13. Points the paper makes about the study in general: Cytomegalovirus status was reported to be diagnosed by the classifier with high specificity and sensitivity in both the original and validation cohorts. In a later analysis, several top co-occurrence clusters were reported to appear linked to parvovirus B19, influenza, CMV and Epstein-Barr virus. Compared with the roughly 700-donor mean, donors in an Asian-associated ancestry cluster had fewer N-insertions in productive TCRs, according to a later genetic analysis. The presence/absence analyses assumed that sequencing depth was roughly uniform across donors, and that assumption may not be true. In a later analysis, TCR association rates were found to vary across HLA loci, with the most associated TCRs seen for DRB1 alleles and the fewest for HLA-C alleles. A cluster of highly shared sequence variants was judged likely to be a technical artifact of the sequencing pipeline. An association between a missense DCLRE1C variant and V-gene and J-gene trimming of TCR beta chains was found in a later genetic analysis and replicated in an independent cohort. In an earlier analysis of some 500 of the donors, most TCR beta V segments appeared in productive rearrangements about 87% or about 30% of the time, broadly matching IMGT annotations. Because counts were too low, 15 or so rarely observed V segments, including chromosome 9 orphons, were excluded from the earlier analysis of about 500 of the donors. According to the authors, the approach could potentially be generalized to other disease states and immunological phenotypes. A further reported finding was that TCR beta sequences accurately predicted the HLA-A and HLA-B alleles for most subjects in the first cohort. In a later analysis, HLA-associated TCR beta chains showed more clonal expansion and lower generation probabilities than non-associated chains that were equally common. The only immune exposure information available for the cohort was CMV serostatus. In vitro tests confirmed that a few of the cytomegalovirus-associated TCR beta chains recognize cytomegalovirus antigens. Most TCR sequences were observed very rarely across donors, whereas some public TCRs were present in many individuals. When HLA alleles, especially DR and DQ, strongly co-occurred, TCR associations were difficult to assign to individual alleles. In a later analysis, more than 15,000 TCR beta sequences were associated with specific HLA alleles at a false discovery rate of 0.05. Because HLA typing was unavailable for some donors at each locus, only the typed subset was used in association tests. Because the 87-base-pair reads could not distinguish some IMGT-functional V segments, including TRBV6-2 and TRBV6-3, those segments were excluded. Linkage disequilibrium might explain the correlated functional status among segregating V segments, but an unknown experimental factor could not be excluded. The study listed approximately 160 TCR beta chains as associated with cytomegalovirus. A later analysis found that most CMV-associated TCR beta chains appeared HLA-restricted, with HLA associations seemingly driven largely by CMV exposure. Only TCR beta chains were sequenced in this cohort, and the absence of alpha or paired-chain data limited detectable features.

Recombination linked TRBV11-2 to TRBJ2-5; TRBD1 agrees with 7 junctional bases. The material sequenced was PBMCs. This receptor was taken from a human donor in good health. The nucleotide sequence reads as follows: TGTGCCAGCAGCCAAGGACAGGACTCATCGGGGACCCAGTACTTC. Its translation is CASSQGQDSSGTQYF.